This T cell receptor beta chain came from a study of blood T cell repertoires in COVID-19. Study overall: Both acute and convalescent COVID-19 samples were obtained from the United States, Italy and Spain.

Using immunoSEQ multiplex PCR, the repertoire was profiled, and TCRdb retains in-frame clones only, with some absent. The table lists about 140,000 clones, over 75% of them singletons, with around 2.9% in the top ten. Per germline, CDR1 LGHDT and CDR2 YNNKEL (reference sequence). This CDR3 spans 15 amino acids. With V trimmed by 2 bases and J by 4 bases, 5 bases remained unmatched. The origin of this receptor is a woman between 45 and 65 years old who had recovered from COVID-19. The material sequenced was PBMCs or T cells enriched from blood (not recorded which). This chain links TRBV3-1 (or the pseudogene TRBV3-2) with TRBJ2-7; TRBD2 aligns across 10 bases. The DNA for the CDR3 is TGTGCCAGCAGCCAACCCGGGACTAGCGTTTACGAGCAGTACTTC. Its translation is CASSQPGTSVYEQYF.